The rows below give T cell receptor beta chains drawn from one sample of a study of cytomegalovirus exposure and HLA in healthy donors. The table came from immunoSEQ multiplex PCR; TCRdb's copy has only in-frame clones and leaves some out. Seen here are some 120,000 clones, roughly nine tenths observed once, and the top ten hold approximately 2%. The sequencing input was PBMCs. The receptors come from a woman between 18 and 29 years old in good health and CMV-seronegative. CDR3s include the opening cysteine and the closing phenylalanine or tryptophan. Fields, in order: D gene, J gene, clone size, V gene, CDR3 protein, CDR3 DNA. A D gene is named only where the DNA matches it firmly. Clone size is shown for a subset of rows, as once, few, many or a class of expanded clone.

>TRBD1|TRBJ2-2|.|TRBV7-9
CASSYFRQGKGARELFF
TGTGCCAGCAGCTATTTTCGACAAGGGAAGGGGGCCCGGGAGCTGTTTTTT
>.|TRBJ2-5|.|TRBV4-1
CASSQGNRARAPQETQYF
TGCGCCAGCAGCCAAGGGAACAGGGCAAGGGCCCCCCAAGAGACCCAGTACTTC
>.|TRBJ1-5|.|TRBV5-5
CASSLEGTRGQPQHF
TGTGCCAGCAGCTTGGAGGGCACCCGGGGTCAGCCCCAGCATTTT
>TRBD1|TRBJ2-5|.|TRBV10-3
CAISENRGARETQYF
TGTGCCATCAGTGAGAACAGGGGGGCCCGAGAGACCCAGTACTTC
>TRBD2|TRBJ2-1|.|TRBV5-1
CASSLGASGSINEQFF
TGCGCCAGCAGCTTGGGGGCTAGCGGGAGTATAAATGAGCAGTTCTTC
>.|TRBJ1-1|.|TRBV7-9
CASSLAGSNTEAFF
TGTGCCAGCAGCTTAGCGGGCTCGAACACTGAAGCTTTCTTT
>TRBD1|TRBJ1-1|.|TRBV11-2
CASSPIGTGTNTEAFF
TGTGCCAGCAGCCCTATTGGGACAGGGACGAACACTGAAGCTTTCTTT
>TRBD2|TRBJ2-1|.|TRBV5-6
CASSSGTSGANEQFF
TGTGCCAGCAGCTCCGGGACTAGCGGGGCCAATGAGCAGTTCTTC
>TRBD1|TRBJ1-1|.|TRBV6-1
CASIKGANTEAFF
TGTGCCAGCATTAAGGGGGCGAACACTGAAGCTTTCTTT
>TRBD2|TRBJ2-7|.|TRBV4-1
CASSQNLAGGREQYF
TGCGCCAGCAGCCAAAACCTAGCGGGAGGGCGCGAGCAGTACTTC
>.|TRBJ2-2|.|TRBV9
CASSFSGELFF
TGTGCCAGCAGCTTCTCCGGGGAGCTGTTTTTT
>TRBD2|TRBJ2-3|.|TRBV7-3
CASSLRLAGSTDTQYF
TGTGCCAGCAGCTTAAGACTAGCGGGTAGCACAGATACGCAGTATTTT
>.|TRBJ1-1|.|TRBV30
CAWSHATEAFF
TGTGCCTGGAGTCATGCGACTGAAGCTTTCTTT
>TRBD1|TRBJ2-4|.|TRBV4-1
CASSQALQGKTNIQYF
TGCGCCAGCAGCCAAGCTTTACAGGGGAAGACGAACATTCAGTACTTC
>.|TRBJ2-4|.|TRBV7-9
CASSPGRGAKNIQYF
TGTGCCAGCAGCCCAGGGAGGGGGGCCAAAAACATTCAGTACTTC
>.|TRBJ2-7|.|TRBV19
CASNEGPGAYEQYF
TGTGCCAGTAACGAAGGACCGGGAGCCTACGAGCAGTACTTC
>.|TRBJ2-7|.|TRBV29-1
CSVVDGPTYEQYF
TGCAGCGTCGTGGATGGGCCGACCTACGAGCAGTACTTC
>TRBD1|TRBJ2-7|.|TRBV4-2
CASSRTGEDYYEQYF
TGTGCCAGCAGCCGTACAGGGGAAGACTACTACGAGCAGTACTTC
>TRBD1|TRBJ2-2|.|TRBV11-3
CASSPNRGNTGELFF
TGTGCCAGCAGCCCGAACAGGGGTAACACCGGGGAGCTGTTTTTT
>.|TRBJ2-1|.|TRBV11-3
CASSLDPPVVASGDEQFF
TGTGCCAGCAGCTTAGACCCCCCGGTGGTAGCGAGCGGCGATGAGCAGTTCTTC
>.|TRBJ2-7|.|TRBV5-6
CASSLSYSPYEQYF
TGTGCCAGCAGCTTGTCGTACAGTCCCTACGAGCAGTACTTC
>.|TRBJ1-4|.|TRBV2
CASRGYGGPNEKLFF
TGTGCCAGCAGGGGGTATGGGGGCCCTAATGAAAAACTGTTTTTT
>.|TRBJ1-1|.|TRBV5-1
CASSQAGQSNTEAFF
TGCGCCAGCAGCCAAGCAGGACAGTCGAACACTGAAGCTTTCTTT
>TRBD1|TRBJ2-2|once|TRBV18
CASSPDRANTGELFF
TGTGCCAGCTCACCAGACAGGGCGAACACCGGGGAGCTGTTTTTT
>.|TRBJ2-1|.|TRBV27
CASSFGTTTGNEQFF
TGTGCCAGCAGTTTCGGGACAACAACCGGCAATGAGCAGTTCTTC
>TRBD1|TRBJ1-2|.|TRBV7-9
CASIQGGQWVNYGYTF
TGTGCCAGCATCCAAGGGGGACAGTGGGTTAACTATGGCTACACCTTC
>.|TRBJ1-2|.|TRBV6-5
CASIAPGLVNYGYTF
TGTGCCAGCATTGCTCCGGGACTGGTAAACTATGGCTACACCTTC
>.|TRBJ2-5|once|TRBV25-1
CASTPLGQPASETQYF
TGTGCCAGCACCCCCCTAGGACAACCAGCGTCGGAGACCCAGTACTTC
>.|TRBJ1-2|.|TRBV4-1
CASSQDPGDDSGDGYTF
TGCGCCAGCAGCCAAGATCCGGGTGACGATTCGGGGGATGGCTACACCTTC
>.|TRBJ1-1|.|TRBV10-3
CAISERGNTEAFF
TGTGCCATCAGTGAGCGGGGGAACACTGAAGCTTTCTTT
>TRBD2|TRBJ2-2|.|TRBV25-1
CASSRSGTSGELFF
TGTGCCAGCAGCCGTAGCGGGACGTCCGGGGAGCTGTTTTTT
>.|TRBJ2-2|.|TRBV10-1
CASSGPPRDGELFF
TGCGCCAGCAGTGGCCCCCCTAGAGACGGGGAGCTGTTTTTT
>TRBD1|TRBJ2-7|once|TRBV11-2
CASSLGGQGSYEQYF
TGTGCCAGCAGCTTAGGGGGACAGGGTTCCTACGAGCAGTACTTC
>.|TRBJ1-1|.|TRBV5-1
CASSPKDTRNTEAFF
TGCGCCAGCAGCCCCAAGGACACCCGGAACACTGAAGCTTTCTTT
>TRBD2|TRBJ2-5|.|TRBV10-1
CASSESTGLAGTGSETQYF
TGCGCCAGCAGTGAGTCGACCGGACTAGCGGGAACGGGTTCAGAGACCCAGTACTTC
>TRBD1|TRBJ1-5|.|TRBV7-8
CASSHQGARSNQPQHF
TGTGCCAGCAGCCATCAGGGGGCGCGAAGCAATCAGCCCCAGCATTTT
>.|TRBJ1-3|once|TRBV7-7
CASSSGPLAAGNTIYF
TGTGCTAGCAGTTCCGGACCGTTAGCGGCGGGAAACACCATATATTTT
>.|TRBJ2-3|.|TRBV18
CASSPADHTDTQYF
TGTGCCAGCTCACCCGCGGATCACACAGATACGCAGTATTTT
>.|TRBJ2-2|.|TRBV6-1
CASSGRESGTGELFF
TGTGCCAGCAGTGGTCGGGAGTCGGGCACCGGGGAGCTGTTTTTT